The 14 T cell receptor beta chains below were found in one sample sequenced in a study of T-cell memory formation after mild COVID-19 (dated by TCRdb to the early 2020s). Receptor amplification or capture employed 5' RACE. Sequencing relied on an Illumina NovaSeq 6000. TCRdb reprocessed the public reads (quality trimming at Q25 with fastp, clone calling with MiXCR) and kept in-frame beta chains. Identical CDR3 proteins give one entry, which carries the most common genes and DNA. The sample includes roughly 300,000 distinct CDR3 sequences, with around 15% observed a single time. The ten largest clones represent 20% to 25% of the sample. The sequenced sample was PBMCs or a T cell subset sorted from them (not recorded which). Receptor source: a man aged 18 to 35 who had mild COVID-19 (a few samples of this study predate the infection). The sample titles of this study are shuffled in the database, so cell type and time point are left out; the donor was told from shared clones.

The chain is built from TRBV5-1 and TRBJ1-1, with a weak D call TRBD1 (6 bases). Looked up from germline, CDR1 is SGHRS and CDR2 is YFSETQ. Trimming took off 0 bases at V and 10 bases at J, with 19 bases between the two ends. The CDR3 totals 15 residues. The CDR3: CASSLAGNTGMGAFF. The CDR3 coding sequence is TGCGCCAGCAGCTTGGCAGGGAACACAGGGATGGGAGCTTTCTTT.

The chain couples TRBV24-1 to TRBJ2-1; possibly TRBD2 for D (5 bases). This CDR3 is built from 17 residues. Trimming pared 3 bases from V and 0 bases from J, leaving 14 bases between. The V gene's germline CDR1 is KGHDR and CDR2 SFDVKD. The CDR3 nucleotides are TGTGCCACCAGTGATATCCCGGGGTCCCGCTCCTACAATGAGCAGTTCTTC. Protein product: CATSDIPGSRSYNEQFF.

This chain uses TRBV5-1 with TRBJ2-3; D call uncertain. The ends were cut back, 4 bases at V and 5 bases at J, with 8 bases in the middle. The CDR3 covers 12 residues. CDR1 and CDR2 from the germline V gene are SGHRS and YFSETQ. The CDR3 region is CASSQIQDTQYF. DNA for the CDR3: TGCGCCAGCAGCCAAATACAAGATACGCAGTATTTT.

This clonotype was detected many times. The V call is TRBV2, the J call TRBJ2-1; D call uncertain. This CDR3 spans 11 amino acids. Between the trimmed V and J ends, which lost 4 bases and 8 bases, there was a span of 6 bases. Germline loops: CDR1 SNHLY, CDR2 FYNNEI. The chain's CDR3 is CASSAEYEQFF. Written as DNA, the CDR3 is TGTGCCAGCAGTGCCGAGTATGAGCAGTTCTTC.

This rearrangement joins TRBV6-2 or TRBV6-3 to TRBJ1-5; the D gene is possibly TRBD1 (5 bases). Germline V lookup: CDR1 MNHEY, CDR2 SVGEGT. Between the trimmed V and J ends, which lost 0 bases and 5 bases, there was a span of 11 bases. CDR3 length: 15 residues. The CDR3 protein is CASSYSQAGHQPQHF. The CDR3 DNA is TGTGCCAGCAGTTACTCGCAGGCAGGGCATCAGCCCCAGCATTTT.

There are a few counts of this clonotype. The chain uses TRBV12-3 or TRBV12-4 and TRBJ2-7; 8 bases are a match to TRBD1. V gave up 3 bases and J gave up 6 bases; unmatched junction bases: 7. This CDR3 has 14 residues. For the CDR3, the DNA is TGTGCCAGCAGTTTCGGGACAGGCAAGGTCGAGCAGTACTTC. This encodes CASSFGTGKVEQYF.

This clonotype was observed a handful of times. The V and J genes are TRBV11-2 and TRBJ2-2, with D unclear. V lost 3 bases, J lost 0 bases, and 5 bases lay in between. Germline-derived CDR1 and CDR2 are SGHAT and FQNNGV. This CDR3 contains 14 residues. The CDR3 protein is CASSFVANTGELFF. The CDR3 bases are TGTGCCAGCAGCTTCGTAGCGAACACCGGGGAGCTGTTTTTT.

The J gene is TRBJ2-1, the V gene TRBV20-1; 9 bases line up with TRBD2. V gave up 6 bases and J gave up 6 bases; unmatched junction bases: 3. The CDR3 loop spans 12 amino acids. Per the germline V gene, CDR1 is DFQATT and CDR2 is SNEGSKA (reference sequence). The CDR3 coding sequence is TGCAGTGCCCAGGGACTAGCCAATGAGCAGTTCTTC. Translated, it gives CSAQGLANEQFF.

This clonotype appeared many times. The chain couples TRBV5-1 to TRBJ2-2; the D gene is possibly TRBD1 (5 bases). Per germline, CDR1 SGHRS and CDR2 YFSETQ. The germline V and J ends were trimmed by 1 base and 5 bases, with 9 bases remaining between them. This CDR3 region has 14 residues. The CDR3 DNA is TGCGCCAGCAGCTTGTGGGGCCGGACCGGGGAGCTGTTTTTT. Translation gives CASSLWGRTGELFF.

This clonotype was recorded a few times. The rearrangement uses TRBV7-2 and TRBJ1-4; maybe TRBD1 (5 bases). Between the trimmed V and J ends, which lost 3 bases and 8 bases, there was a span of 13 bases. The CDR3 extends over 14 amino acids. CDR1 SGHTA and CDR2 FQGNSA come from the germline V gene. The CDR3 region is CASSFGGAGEKLFF. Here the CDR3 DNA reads TGTGCCAGCAGCTTCGGTGGGGCAGGCGAAAAACTGTTTTTT.

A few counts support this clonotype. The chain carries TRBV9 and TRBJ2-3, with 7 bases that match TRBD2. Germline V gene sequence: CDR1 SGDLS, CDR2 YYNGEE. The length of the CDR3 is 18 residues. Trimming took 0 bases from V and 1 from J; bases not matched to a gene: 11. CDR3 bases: TGTGCCAGCAGCGTAGACCCCCGCAGGGAGGGCGGCACAGATACGCAGTATTTT. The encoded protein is CASSVDPRREGGTDTQYF.

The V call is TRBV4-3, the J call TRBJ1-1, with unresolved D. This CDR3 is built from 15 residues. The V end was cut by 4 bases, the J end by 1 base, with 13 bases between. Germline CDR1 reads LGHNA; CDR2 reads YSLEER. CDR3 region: CASSRRPLENTEAFF. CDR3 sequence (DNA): TGCGCCAGCAGCCGCCGACCTCTAGAGAACACTGAAGCTTTCTTT.

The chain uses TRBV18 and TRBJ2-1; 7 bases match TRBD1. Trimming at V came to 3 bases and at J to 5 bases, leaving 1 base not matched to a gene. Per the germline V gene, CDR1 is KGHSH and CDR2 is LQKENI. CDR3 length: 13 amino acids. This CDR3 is CASSPGTDNEQFF. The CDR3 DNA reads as TGTGCCAGCTCACCGGGGACAGACAATGAGCAGTTCTTC.

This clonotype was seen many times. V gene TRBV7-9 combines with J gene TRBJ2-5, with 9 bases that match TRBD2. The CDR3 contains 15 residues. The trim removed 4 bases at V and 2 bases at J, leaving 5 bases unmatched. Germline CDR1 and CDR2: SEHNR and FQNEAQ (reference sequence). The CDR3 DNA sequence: TGTGCCAGCAGCTGGGGACTAGCAGGGCAAGAGACCCAGTACTTC. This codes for CASSWGLAGQETQYF.